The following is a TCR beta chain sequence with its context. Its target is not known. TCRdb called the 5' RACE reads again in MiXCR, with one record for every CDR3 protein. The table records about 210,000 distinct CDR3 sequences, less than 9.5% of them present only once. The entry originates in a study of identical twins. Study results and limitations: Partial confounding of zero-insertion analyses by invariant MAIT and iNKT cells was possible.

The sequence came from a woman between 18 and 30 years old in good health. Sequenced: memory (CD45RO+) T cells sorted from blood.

The CDR3 spells CASSLDAWLGNTIYF. CDR3 coding DNA: TGTGCCAGCAGCTTGGATGCATGGCTCGGAAACACCATATATTTT. The rearrangement uses TRBV7-9 and TRBJ1-3; unclear D gene. This CDR3 spans 15 amino acids. V was clipped by 3 bases and J by 4 bases, with 13 bases between them. Germline V gene data show CDR1 as SEHNR and CDR2 as FQNEAQ (reference sequence).